The subject of this entry is one T cell receptor beta chain. The target of this receptor is not known. No base quality information exists; no much larger clone differs at one position. This entry comes from a study of blood T cell repertoires in COVID-19 (dated by TCRdb to the early 2020s). In terms of the full investigation: Samples from collaborators originated in the United States, Italy and Spain and spanned both the acute and convalescent phases of COVID-19. The prospective study material was composed of cDNA or gDNA derived from T cells, B-cell-depleted T cells, or PBMCs. The dataset comprised deeply sampled blood TCRbeta repertoires from subjects exposed to, actively infected with, or recovered from COVID-19. The repertoires were made available in a free public database intended to serve as a resource for research on the immune response to SARS-CoV-2. Samples came from the ongoing ImmuneRACE study (first 160 participants) plus 1,254 subjects from 6 global collaborators. Sample metadata almost always included a de-identified subject ID, COVID-19 status, age in years and sex. HLA class I and class II types, where available, came from metadata supplied by the sample provider rather than from assay-based typing. The full study reports these points: Clinical and demographic metadata were provided uncurated, with the amount varying by source and participant.

Trimming takes 5 bases from V and 4 bases from J, and the germline ends sit 14 bases apart. The CDR3 measures 15 amino acids from cysteine to phenylalanine. Of the read, only the CDR3 DNA is kept; its 45 bases are in frame from base 1. As encoded in the germline V gene, CDR1 is KGHDR while CDR2 is SFDVKD. Whole blood was collected in K2EDTA tubes by collaborating institutions according to the institutions' own protocols. Collaborator samples were shipped for TCRbeta analysis as frozen whole blood, isolated PBMCs, or DNA extracted from either sample type. TCRbeta CDR3 regions were amplified from genomic DNA by means of the immunoSEQ Assay, a bias-controlled multiplex PCR. The authors' analysis ran thus. Nucleated cell counts per sample were estimated from amplification of reference gene primers within the assay. To quantify the absolute abundance of each unique TCRbeta CDR3 rearrangement, sequence reads were collapsed and filtered. For each sample, productive Simpson clonality was calculated by taking the square root of Simpson's diversity index across productive rearrangements. TCRdb limited this immuneACCESS table to in-frame rearrangements with V and J called. A share of clones is missing; checked studies link under half to unresolved V genes, and the rest is unexplained. The DNA gave D and trimming, while V, J and clone size come from that table. The sample data list more than 85,000 clones, and approximately 82% of these were observed just once. Less than 11% of the sample rests with the top ten.

The sequence was collected from an older man with acute or convalescent COVID-19. The sample taken for sequencing was peripheral blood. The receptor chain draws on TRBV24-1 and TRBJ2-1, and TRBD2 may be the D gene, going by 6 matching bases. The DNA sequence is as follows: TGTGCCACCAGTGGAGCAAGGGGACTTTACAATGAGCAGTTCTTC. This encodes CATSGARGLYNEQFF.